The clone carrying this T cell receptor beta chain was found a few times. Its antigen is not known. The data were obtained in a study of blood T cells in healthy people across ages. Notes on the study in general: Naive T cell percentage by flow cytometry tracked strongly with beta diversity.

A sample-barcoded 5' primer and a J-beta primer mix were used in a second PCR of roughly 6 to 12 cycles. A 12-random-nucleotide template-switch adaptor tagged each cDNA molecule. One entry per CDR3 protein, called by TCRdb with MiXCR from the 5' RACE reads. Found here are about 1.5 million distinct CDR3 sequences, about 43% of them singletons; the top ten hold 7.9%. The CDR3 sequence is 14 residues long. V was pared by 5 bases and J by 5 bases, with 15 bases between. The sample taken for sequencing was blood. The chain combines TRBV12-3 or TRBV12-4 with TRBJ2-5; unclear D gene. The clonotype comes from a woman younger than 35 in good health. The DNA for the CDR3 is TGTGCCAGCAGTCCGGACGGAACCGGGGAGACCCAGTACTTC. It encodes CASSPDGTGETQYF.